Shown below are 22 T cell receptor beta chains from a single sample sequenced in a study of Ad26.COV2.S vaccination and SARS-CoV-2 variants. Stated treatment: some 19 received Ad26.COV2.S at low or high dose, single or two shots; 5 received placebo; per-sample allocation not given. Day 63 following the first vaccine or placebo injection was when the samples were taken. Method: immunoSEQ multiplex PCR; TCRdb's copy keeps in-frame clones and lacks some. The sample lists around 450,000 clones, 89% seen once, with over 1.5% in the top ten. Specimen: peripheral blood, collected in a trial of Ad26.COV2.S vaccine versus placebo. The receptors shown here come from a person aged 18 to 65 who received the Ad26.COV2.S COVID-19 vaccine or a placebo.

The chain recombines TRBV6-1 with TRBJ2-3; D ambiguous. The CDR3 totals 15 residues. V shed 2 bases and J shed 0 bases, with 9 bases lying between them. CDR1 MNHNS and CDR2 SASEGT come from the germline V gene. DNA for the CDR3: TGTGCCAGCAGTGAACCGCACACTAGCACAGATACGCAGTATTTT. It yields the protein CASSEPHTSTDTQYF.

The J gene is TRBJ1-2, the V gene TRBV7-2; unclear D gene. Trimming took off 3 bases at V and 5 bases at J, with 13 bases between the two ends. CDR3 length: 14 residues. Per germline, CDR1 SGHTA and CDR2 FQGNSA. CDR3 in amino acids: CASSFVLEGYGYTF. The CDR3 DNA sequence: TGTGCCAGCAGCTTTGTCTTGGAGGGATATGGCTACACCTTC.

The chain is built from TRBV6-5 and TRBJ1-1; D call uncertain. The CDR3 covers 13 residues. Germline values: CDR1 MNHEY, CDR2 SVGAGI. V was clipped by 6 bases and J by 1 base, with 9 bases between them. For the CDR3, the DNA is TGTGCCAGCAGGGGAAAGCGGAACACTGAAGCTTTCTTT. Translation gives CASRGKRNTEAFF.

The V and J genes are TRBV6-5 and TRBJ2-3, with D perhaps matching TRBD2 (7 bases). There are 14 residues in the CDR3. Germline CDR1 and CDR2: MNHEY and SVGAGI. V was shortened by 7 bases and J by 1 base, with 12 bases between the two germline ends. DNA of the CDR3: TGTGCCAGCATGGGGGAGGGGGGCACAGATACGCAGTATTTT. This gives the protein CASMGEGGTDTQYF.

In the case of this clone: An end of the junction does not agree with germline; a read error may underlie this. This chain links TRBV12-3 or TRBV12-4 with TRBJ2-3; the D is unclear. The CDR3 spans 11 residues. CDR3 nucleotides: TGTGCCAGCAGATTAGCCGATACGCAGTATTTT. Its translation is CASRLADTQYF.

The chain joins TRBV9 to TRBJ2-2, with D possibly matching TRBD2 (6 bases). The CDR3 runs to 16 residues. The V end was cut by 0 bases, the J end by 0 bases, with 9 bases between. Germline CDR1 and CDR2: SGDLS and YYNGEE. In nucleotides, the CDR3 is TGTGCCAGCAGCGTAGATGCGGGATCGAACACCGGGGAGCTGTTTTTT. This encodes CASSVDAGSNTGELFF. Variable domain in full (rest from reference TRBV9 and TRBJ2-2): DSGVTQTPKHLITATGQRVTLRCSPRSGDLSVYWYQQSLDQGLQFLIQYYNGEERAKGNILERFSAQQFPDLHSELNLSSLELGDSALYFCASSVDAGSNTGELFFGEGSRLTVL.

The chain links TRBV9 to TRBJ2-5; TRBD2 aligns across 7 bases. The length of the CDR3 is 16 residues. Germline loops: CDR1 SGDLS, CDR2 YYNGEE. J lost 2 bases, V lost 1 base, and 8 bases had no gene match. CDR3 region: CASSVSAGGTQETQYF. Written as DNA, the CDR3 is TGTGCCAGCAGCGTATCCGCCGGGGGGACTCAAGAGACCCAGTACTTC.

V usage is TRBV25-1 and J usage is TRBJ2-2; 8 bases are a match to TRBD2. Trimming removed 6 bases from V and 7 bases from J; junction bases left unmatched: 13. The CDR3 has 16 residues. The germline V gene encodes CDR1 MGHDK and CDR2 SYGVNS. The CDR3 loop is CASSTGLGLQVGELFF. CDR3 nucleotides: TGTGCCAGCAGCACGGGACTAGGACTACAAGTCGGGGAGCTGTTTTTT.

The chain joins TRBV6-5 to TRBJ2-7; no reliable D call. Trimming removed 10 bases at V and 7 bases at J, with 14 bases between. This CDR3 comprises 11 residues. Germline assignment: CDR1 MNHEY and CDR2 SVGAGI. CDR3 sequence reads: CATRNLGEQYF. DNA for the CDR3: TGTGCCACCAGGAACCTGGGGGAGCAGTACTTC.

The rearrangement links TRBV4-1 to TRBJ2-5; no definite D call. The CDR3 spans 15 residues. Germline assignment: CDR1 MGHRA and CDR2 YSYEKL. V was clipped by 0 bases and J by 1 base, with 9 bases between them. The CDR3 reads CASSQDQPTQETQYF. CDR3 coding DNA: TGCGCCAGCAGCCAAGATCAGCCAACCCAAGAGACCCAGTACTTC.

Note on this clone: The same CDR3 arises from other DNA sequences in this sample as well. V and J are TRBV9 and TRBJ2-7, with TRBD2 identical over 9 bases. The CDR3 has 14 amino acids. V gave up 2 bases and J gave up 0 bases; unmatched junction bases: 0. Germline V gives CDR1 SGDLS, CDR2 YYNGEE. The CDR3 coding sequence is TGTGCCAGCAGCGTGACTAGCGGCTCCTACGAGCAGTACTTC. Amino acids: CASSVTSGSYEQYF. The full variable domain, completed using reference TRBV9 and TRBJ2-7, is DSGVTQTPKHLITATGQRVTLRCSPRSGDLSVYWYQQSLDQGLQFLIQYYNGEERAKGNILERFSAQQFPDLHSELNLSSLELGDSALYFCASSVTSGSYEQYFGPGTRLTVT.

The rearrangement links TRBV7-3 to TRBJ2-3; 7 bases map to TRBD1. This CDR3 is 15 amino acids long. Germline CDR1 reads SGHTA; CDR2 reads FQGTGA. The junction had 9 bases not matched to a gene; V was cut back by 5 bases and J by 4 bases. The CDR3 nucleotides read TGTGCCAGCAGCCCACAGGGGTTTAGTGCAGATACGCAGTATTTT. Encoded protein: CASSPQGFSADTQYF.

The chain is built from TRBV10-2 and TRBJ1-2; TRBD1 might be the D (5 bases). Trimming pared 2 bases from V and 5 bases from J, leaving 18 bases between. The CDR3 length is 16 residues. CDR1 and CDR2 from the germline V gene are WSHSY and SAAADI. CDR3 sequence (DNA): TGCGCCAGCAGTGAGAAAAGGGGCTCGACAAGATATGGCTACACCTTC. This gives the protein CASSEKRGSTRYGYTF.

The genes are TRBV28 and TRBJ2-1, with D unclear. With 7 bases removed from V and 0 bases from J, the gap between germline ends came to 16 bases. This CDR3 is 16 amino acids long. Looked up from germline, CDR1 is MDHEN and CDR2 is SYDVKM. DNA for the CDR3: TGTGCCAGCACCTACAGAACATTGAGCTCCTACAATGAGCAGTTCTTC. Translated, it gives CASTYRTLSSYNEQFF.

The gene calls are TRBV18 and TRBJ2-5; perhaps TRBD1 as D (6 bases). The germline V gene has CDR1 KGHSH and CDR2 LQKENI. V was pared by 6 bases and J by 5 bases, with 16 bases between. The CDR3 is made up of 14 amino acids. The CDR3 sequence: CASSLEERGETQYF. The CDR3 nucleotides are TGTGCCAGCTCCCTGGAGGAGAGGGGGGAGACCCAGTACTTC.

This rearrangement joins TRBV7-9 to TRBJ1-2, with a weak D call TRBD1 (5 bases). The CDR3 has 14 amino acids. The ends were cut back, 5 bases at V and 4 bases at J, with 14 bases in the middle. CDR1 is SEHNR and CDR2 is FQNEAQ in the germline V gene (reference sequence). The CDR3 DNA follows: TGTGCCAGCAGCCCCCAACAGGCAGCCTATGGCTACACCTTC. The encoded protein is CASSPQQAAYGYTF.

The chain couples TRBV29-1 to TRBJ2-3; tentative D call: TRBD2 (7 bases). CDR3 length equals 15 residues. Germline CDR1 SQVTM, CDR2 ANQGSEA. V was clipped by 4 bases and J by 2 bases, with 16 bases between them. CDR3 sequence (DNA): TGCAGCGTTGGAGGGGGGGACATAAACACAGATACGCAGTATTTT. This gives the protein CSVGGGDINTDTQYF.

This clone was picked up one time. The genes are TRBV7-6 and TRBJ1-3; no reliable D call. V was pared by 8 bases and J by 0 bases, with 14 bases between. The CDR3 is made up of 15 amino acids. Germline V lookup: CDR1 SGHVS, CDR2 FNYEAQ. The CDR3 DNA reads as TGTGCCAGCGCCTTGGGCAGTTCCTCTGGAAACACCATATATTTT. As protein: CASALGSSSGNTIYF. Combining the CDR3 with reference TRBV7-6 and TRBJ1-3 gives the whole variable domain GAGVSQSPRYKVTKRGQDVALRCDPISGHVSLYWYRQALGQGPEFLTYFNYEAQQDKSGLPNDRFSAERPEGSISTLTIQRTEQRDSAMYRCASALGSSSGNTIYFGEGSWLTVV.

The rearrangement uses TRBV7-9 and TRBJ2-2, with D perhaps given as TRBD1 or TRBD2 (5 bases each). Germline assignment: CDR1 SEHNR and CDR2 FQNEAQ (reference sequence). CDR3 size: 14 residues. V dropped 7 bases and J dropped 4 bases, with 13 bases sitting between them. The CDR3 spells CASILDRFTGELFF. CDR3 in DNA: TGTGCCAGCATACTAGACAGATTCACCGGGGAGCTGTTTTTT.

V gene TRBV9 combines with J gene TRBJ1-3; D not certain. The germline V and J ends were trimmed by 0 bases and 3 bases, with 10 bases remaining between them. The CDR3 is made up of 15 amino acids. CDR1 is SGDLS and CDR2 is YYNGEE in the germline V gene. CDR3 bases: TGTGCCAGCAGCGTAGCTAGAGATTTTGGAAACACCATATATTTT. It codes for CASSVARDFGNTIYF.

The chain uses TRBV19 and TRBJ2-7; tentative D call: TRBD1 (6 bases). Germline lookup yields CDR1 LNHDA and CDR2 SQIVND (reference sequence). Trimming cost V 4 bases and J 5 bases, with 18 bases left between them. The CDR3 sequence is 15 residues long. The CDR3 protein is CASSRKGERVHEQYF. The DNA for the CDR3 is TGTGCCAGTAGTAGAAAGGGGGAAAGGGTCCACGAGCAGTACTTC.

The gene calls are TRBV5-1 and TRBJ2-2; D call uncertain. This CDR3 has 14 residues. Trimming removed 4 bases at V and 4 bases at J, with 11 bases between. Germline V gene data show CDR1 as SGHRS and CDR2 as YFSETQ. The CDR3 sequence is CASSPDTSTGELFF. The CDR3 DNA reads TGCGCCAGCAGCCCCGACACCTCCACCGGGGAGCTGTTTTTT.